The sequence of this T cell receptor beta chain was determined in a study of OX40 agonist ivuxolimab in advanced cancers. The protocol was immunoSEQ multiplex PCR, while the TCRdb copy is restricted to in-frame clones and leaves out a portion. The data show over 90,000 clones, roughly nine tenths seen once. The ends were cut back, 5 bases at V and 10 bases at J, with 21 bases in the middle. The CDR3 is made up of 16 amino acids. The V gene's germline CDR1 is SGHAT and CDR2 FQNNGV. This sequence was found in an adult with an advanced solid tumor such as melanoma, head and neck, liver or kidney cancer. V is TRBV11-2 and J is TRBJ1-6; the D is unclear. The material sequenced was CD4+ or CD8+ T cells sorted from blood, taken in a trial of the OX40 agonist ivuxolimab. The DNA for the CDR3 is TGTGCCAGCAGCCCCGTTTATGTACATAGAGGATCACCCCTCCACTTT. Its translation: CASSPVYVHRGSPLHF.